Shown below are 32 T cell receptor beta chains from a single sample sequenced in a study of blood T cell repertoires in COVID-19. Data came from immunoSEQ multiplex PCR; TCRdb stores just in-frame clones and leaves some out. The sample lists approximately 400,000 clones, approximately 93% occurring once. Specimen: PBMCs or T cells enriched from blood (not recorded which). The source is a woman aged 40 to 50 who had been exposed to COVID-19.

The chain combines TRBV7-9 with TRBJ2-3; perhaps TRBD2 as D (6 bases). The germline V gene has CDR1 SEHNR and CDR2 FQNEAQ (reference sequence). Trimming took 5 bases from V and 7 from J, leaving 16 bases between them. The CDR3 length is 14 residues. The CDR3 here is CASSPQKEGNTQYF. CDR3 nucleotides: TGTGCCAGCAGCCCCCAGAAGGAGGGGAATACGCAGTATTTT.

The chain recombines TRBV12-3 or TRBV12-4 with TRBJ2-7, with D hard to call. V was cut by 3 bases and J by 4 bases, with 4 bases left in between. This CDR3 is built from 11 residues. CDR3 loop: CASSFAYEQYF. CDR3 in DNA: TGTGCCAGCAGTTTTGCGTACGAGCAGTACTTC.

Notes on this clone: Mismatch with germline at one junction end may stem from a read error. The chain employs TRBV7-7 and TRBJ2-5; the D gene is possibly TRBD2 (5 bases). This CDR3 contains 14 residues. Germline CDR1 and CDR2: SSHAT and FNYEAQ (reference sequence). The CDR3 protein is CASSLAGPGETQYF. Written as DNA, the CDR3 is TGTGCTAGCAGCTTGGCGGGCCCTGGGGAGACCCAGTACTTC.

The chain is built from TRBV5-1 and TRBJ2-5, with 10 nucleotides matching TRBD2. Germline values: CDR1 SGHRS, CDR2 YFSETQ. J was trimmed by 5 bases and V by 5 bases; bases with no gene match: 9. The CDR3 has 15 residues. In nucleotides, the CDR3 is TGCGCCAGCAGACCTCGTCCTAGCGGGGGTGAGACCCAGTACTTC. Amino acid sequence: CASRPRPSGGETQYF. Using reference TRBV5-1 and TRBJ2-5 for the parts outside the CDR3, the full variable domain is KAGVTQTPRYLIKTRGQQVTLSCSPISGHRSVSWYQQTPGQGLQFLFEYFSETQRNKGNFPGRFSGRQFSNSRSEMNVSTLELGDSALYLCASRPRPSGGETQYFGPGTRLLVL.

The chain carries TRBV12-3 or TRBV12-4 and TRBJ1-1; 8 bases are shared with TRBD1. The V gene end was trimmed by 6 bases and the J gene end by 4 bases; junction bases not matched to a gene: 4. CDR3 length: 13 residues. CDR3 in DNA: TGTGCCAGCAGACCAGGGGGCCTCACTGAAGCTTTCTTT. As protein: CASRPGGLTEAFF.

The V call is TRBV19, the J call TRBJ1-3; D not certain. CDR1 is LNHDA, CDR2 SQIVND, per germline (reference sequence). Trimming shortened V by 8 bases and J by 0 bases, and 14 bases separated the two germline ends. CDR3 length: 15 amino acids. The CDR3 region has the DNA TGTGCCAGTCGGGAACGGGGTGTCTCTGGAAACACCATATATTTT. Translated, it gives CASRERGVSGNTIYF.

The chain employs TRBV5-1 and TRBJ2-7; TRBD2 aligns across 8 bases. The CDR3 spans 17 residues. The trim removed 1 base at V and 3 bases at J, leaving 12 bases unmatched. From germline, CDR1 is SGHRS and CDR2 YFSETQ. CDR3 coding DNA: TGCGCCAGCAGCTTGCTTCCCCCCGGACTAGCAGACTACGAGCAGTACTTC. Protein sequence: CASSLLPPGLADYEQYF.

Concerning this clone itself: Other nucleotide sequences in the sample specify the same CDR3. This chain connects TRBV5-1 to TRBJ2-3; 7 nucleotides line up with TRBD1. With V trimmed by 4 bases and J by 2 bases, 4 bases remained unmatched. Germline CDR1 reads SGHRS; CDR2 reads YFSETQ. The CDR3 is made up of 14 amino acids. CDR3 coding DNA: TGCGCCAGCAGCCTCGGGACAGCCACAGATACGCAGTATTTT. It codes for CASSLGTATDTQYF.

The DNA of the CDR3 is TGTGCCAGCAGTCGGCTAGCGCGGGAGACCCAGTACTTC. It encodes CASSRLARETQYF. This chain connects TRBV12-3 or TRBV12-4 to TRBJ2-5, with D possibly TRBD2 on 6 matching bases. The germline V and J ends were trimmed by 5 bases and 5 bases, with 12 bases remaining between them. This CDR3 is 13 amino acids long.

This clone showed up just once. The CDR3 here is CASSFTGTGGSPLHF. The DNA for the CDR3 is TGTGCCAGCAGTTTTACCGGGACAGGGGGTAGCCCCCTCCACTTT. J is TRBJ1-6 and V is TRBV27, with 11 bases fitting TRBD1. V was clipped by 3 bases and J by 13 bases; unmatched bases: 8. The germline V gene encodes CDR1 MNHEY and CDR2 SMNVEV (reference sequence). The CDR3 extends over 15 amino acids.

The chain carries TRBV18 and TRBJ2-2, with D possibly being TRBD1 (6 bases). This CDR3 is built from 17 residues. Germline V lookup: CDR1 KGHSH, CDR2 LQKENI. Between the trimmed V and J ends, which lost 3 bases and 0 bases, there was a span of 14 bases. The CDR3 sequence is CASSPVRGRANTGELFF. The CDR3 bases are TGTGCCAGCTCACCGGTCAGGGGACGAGCGAACACCGGGGAGCTGTTTTTT.

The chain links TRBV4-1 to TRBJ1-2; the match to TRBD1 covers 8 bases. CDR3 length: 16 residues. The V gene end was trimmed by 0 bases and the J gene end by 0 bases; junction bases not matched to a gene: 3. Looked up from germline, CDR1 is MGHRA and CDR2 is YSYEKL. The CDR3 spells CASSQDTDRANYGYTF. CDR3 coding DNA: TGCGCCAGCAGCCAAGATACGGACAGGGCTAACTATGGCTACACCTTC.

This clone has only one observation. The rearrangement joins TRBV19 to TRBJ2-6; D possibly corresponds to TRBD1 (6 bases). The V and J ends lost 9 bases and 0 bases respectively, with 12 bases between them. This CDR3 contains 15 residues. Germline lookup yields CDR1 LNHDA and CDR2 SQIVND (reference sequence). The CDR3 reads CASVLGGSGANVLTF. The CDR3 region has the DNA TGTGCCAGCGTATTAGGGGGCTCTGGGGCCAACGTCCTGACTTTC.

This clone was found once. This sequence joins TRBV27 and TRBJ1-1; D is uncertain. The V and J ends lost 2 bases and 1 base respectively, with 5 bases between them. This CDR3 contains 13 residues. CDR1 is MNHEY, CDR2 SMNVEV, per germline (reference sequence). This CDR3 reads CASSLKRNTEAFF. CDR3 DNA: TGTGCCAGCAGTTTAAAGAGGAACACTGAAGCTTTCTTT.

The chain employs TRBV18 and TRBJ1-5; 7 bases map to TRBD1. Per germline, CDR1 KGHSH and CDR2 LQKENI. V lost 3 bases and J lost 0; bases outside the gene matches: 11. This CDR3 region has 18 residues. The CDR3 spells CASSPTTGRWDSNQPQHF. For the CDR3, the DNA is TGTGCCAGCTCACCCACGACAGGGAGGTGGGATAGCAATCAGCCCCAGCATTTT.

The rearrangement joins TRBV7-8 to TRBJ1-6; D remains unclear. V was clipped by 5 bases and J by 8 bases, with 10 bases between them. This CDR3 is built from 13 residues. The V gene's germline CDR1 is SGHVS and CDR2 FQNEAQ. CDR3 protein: CASSQDGDSPLHF. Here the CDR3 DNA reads TGTGCCAGCAGCCAAGACGGGGATTCACCCCTCCACTTT.

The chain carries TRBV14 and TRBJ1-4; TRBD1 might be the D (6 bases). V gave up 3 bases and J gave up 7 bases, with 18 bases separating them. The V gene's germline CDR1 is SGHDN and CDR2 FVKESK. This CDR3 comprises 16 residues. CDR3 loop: CASSHDRGGHGEKLFF. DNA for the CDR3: TGTGCCAGCAGCCACGATCGCGGGGGGCATGGTGAAAAACTGTTTTTT.

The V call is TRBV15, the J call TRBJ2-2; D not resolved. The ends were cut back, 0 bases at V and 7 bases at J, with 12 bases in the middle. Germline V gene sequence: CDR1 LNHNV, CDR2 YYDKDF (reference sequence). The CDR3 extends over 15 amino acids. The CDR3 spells CATSRDSRISGELFF. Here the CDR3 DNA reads TGTGCCACCAGCAGAGATTCGAGGATCAGCGGGGAGCTGTTTTTT.

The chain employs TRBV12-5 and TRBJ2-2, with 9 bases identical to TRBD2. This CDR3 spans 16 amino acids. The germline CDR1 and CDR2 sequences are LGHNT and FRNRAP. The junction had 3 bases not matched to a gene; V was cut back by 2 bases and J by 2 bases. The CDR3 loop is CASGLRGGVNTGELFF. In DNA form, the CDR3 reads TGTGCTAGTGGTTTGCGCGGGGGGGTCAACACCGGGGAGCTGTTTTTT.

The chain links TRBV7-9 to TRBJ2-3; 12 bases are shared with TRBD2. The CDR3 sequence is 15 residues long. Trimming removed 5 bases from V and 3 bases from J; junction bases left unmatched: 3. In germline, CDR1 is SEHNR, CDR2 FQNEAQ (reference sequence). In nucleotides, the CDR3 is TGTGCCAGCAGCCCCCTAGCGGGGGGGACAGATACGCAGTATTTT. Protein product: CASSPLAGGTDTQYF.

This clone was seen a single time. The CDR3 DNA is TGTGCCAGCAGCTTGGCGGTTAGCGGGGGAGAGACCCAGTACTTC. Residues: CASSLAVSGGETQYF. The chain joins TRBV5-4 to TRBJ2-5; TRBD2 aligns across 9 bases. Germline lookup yields CDR1 SGHNT and CDR2 YYREEE (reference sequence). The CDR3 totals 15 residues. V lost 0 bases and J lost 4; bases outside the gene matches: 4.

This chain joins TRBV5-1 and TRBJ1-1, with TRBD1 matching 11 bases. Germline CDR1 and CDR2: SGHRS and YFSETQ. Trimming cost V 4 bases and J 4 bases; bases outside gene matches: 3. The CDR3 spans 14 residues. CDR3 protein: CASSQGQGGTEAFF. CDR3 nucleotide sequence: TGCGCCAGCAGCCAGGGACAGGGGGGCACTGAAGCTTTCTTT. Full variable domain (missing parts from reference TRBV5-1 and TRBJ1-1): KAGVTQTPRYLIKTRGQQVTLSCSPISGHRSVSWYQQTPGQGLQFLFEYFSETQRNKGNFPGRFSGRQFSNSRSEMNVSTLELGDSALYLCASSQGQGGTEAFFGQGTRLTVV.

The DNA for the CDR3 is TGCGCCAGCAGCGAGAAAGAGACCCAGTACTTC. It is translated as CASSEKETQYF. The J gene is TRBJ2-5, the V gene TRBV5-1, with D unresolved. V was clipped by 4 bases and J by 3 bases, with 4 bases between them. This CDR3 spans 11 amino acids. Looked up from germline, CDR1 is SGHRS and CDR2 is YFSETQ.

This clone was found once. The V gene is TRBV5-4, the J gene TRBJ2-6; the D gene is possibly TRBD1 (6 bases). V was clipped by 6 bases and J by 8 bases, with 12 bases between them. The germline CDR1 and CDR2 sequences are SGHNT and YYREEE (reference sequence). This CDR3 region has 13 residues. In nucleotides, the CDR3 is TGTGCCAGCAATCCAGGGGATACCAACGTCCTGACTTTC. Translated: CASNPGDTNVLTF.

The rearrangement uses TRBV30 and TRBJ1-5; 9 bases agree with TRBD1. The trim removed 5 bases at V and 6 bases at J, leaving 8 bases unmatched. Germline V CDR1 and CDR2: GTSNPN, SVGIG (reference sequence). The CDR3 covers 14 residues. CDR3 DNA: TGTGCCTGGCGACAGGGGGTAGGCAGTCAGCCCCAGCATTTT. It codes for CAWRQGVGSQPQHF. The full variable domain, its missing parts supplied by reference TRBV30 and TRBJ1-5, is SQTIHQWPATLVQPVGSPLSLECTVEGTSNPNLYWYRQAAGRGLQLLFYSVGIGQISSEVPQNLSASRPQDRQFILSSKKLLLSDSGFYLCAWRQGVGSQPQHFGDGTRLSIL.

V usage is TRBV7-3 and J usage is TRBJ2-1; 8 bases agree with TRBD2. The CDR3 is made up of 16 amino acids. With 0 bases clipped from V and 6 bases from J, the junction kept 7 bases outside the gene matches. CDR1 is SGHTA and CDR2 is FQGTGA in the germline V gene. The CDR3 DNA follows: TGTGCCAGCAGCTTAACTAGCGGGGTCCCCCGCAATGAGCAGTTCTTC. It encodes CASSLTSGVPRNEQFF. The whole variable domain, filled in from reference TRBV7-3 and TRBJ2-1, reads GAGVSQTPSNKVTEKGKYVELRCDPISGHTALYWYRQSLGQGPEFLIYFQGTGAADDSGLPNDRFFAVRPEGSVSTLKIQRTERGDSAVYLCASSLTSGVPRNEQFFGPGTRLTVL.

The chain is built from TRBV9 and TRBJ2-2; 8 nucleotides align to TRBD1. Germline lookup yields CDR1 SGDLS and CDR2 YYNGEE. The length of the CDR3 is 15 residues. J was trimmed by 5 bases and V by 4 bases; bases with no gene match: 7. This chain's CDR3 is CASSPGGLGTGELFF. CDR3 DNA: TGTGCCAGCAGCCCAGGGGGCTTAGGGACCGGGGAGCTGTTTTTT. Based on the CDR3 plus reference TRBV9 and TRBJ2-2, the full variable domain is DSGVTQTPKHLITATGQRVTLRCSPRSGDLSVYWYQQSLDQGLQFLIQYYNGEERAKGNILERFSAQQFPDLHSELNLSSLELGDSALYFCASSPGGLGTGELFFGEGSRLTVL.

CDR3 bases: TGTGCCAGCAGTGCGTCCAGCTACGAGCAGTACTTC. Amino acid sequence: CASSASSYEQYF. The chain recombines TRBV2 with TRBJ2-7, with no clear D. Germline CDR1 and CDR2: SNHLY and FYNNEI. The V end lost 4 bases, the J end lost 3 bases, and 7 bases lay between the germline ends. CDR3 size: 12 residues.

The CDR3 DNA sequence: TGTGCCAGCAGCCCAGGACAAGGCCAAGAGACCCAGTACTTC. Translation gives CASSPGQGQETQYF. The chain couples TRBV9 to TRBJ2-5, with a possible D match to TRBD1 (5 bases). This CDR3 contains 14 residues. The V gene lost 4 bases and the J gene lost 1 base, with 11 bases spanning the gap. Looked up from germline, CDR1 is SGDLS and CDR2 is YYNGEE. Drawing the rest from reference TRBV9 and TRBJ2-5, the complete variable domain is DSGVTQTPKHLITATGQRVTLRCSPRSGDLSVYWYQQSLDQGLQFLIQYYNGEERAKGNILERFSAQQFPDLHSELNLSSLELGDSALYFCASSPGQGQETQYFGPGTRLLVL.

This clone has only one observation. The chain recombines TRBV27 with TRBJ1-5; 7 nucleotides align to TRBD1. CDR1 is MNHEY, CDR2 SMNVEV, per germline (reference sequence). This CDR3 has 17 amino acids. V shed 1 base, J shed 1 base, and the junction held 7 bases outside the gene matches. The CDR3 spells CASSLWAGGGSNQPQHF. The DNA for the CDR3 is TGTGCCAGCAGTTTATGGGCAGGGGGAGGAAGCAATCAGCCCCAGCATTTT.

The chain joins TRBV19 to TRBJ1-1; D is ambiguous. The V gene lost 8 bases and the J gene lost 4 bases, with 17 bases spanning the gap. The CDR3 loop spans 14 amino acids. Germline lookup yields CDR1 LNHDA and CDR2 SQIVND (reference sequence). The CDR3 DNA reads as TGTGCCAGTCGGTCGTCGGGGATGAGCACTGAAGCTTTCTTT. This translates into CASRSSGMSTEAFF.

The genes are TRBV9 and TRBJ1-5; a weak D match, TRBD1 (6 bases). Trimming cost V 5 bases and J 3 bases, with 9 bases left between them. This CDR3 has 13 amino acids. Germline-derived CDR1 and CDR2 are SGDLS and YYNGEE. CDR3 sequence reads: CASSRDTNQPQHF. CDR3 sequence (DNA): TGTGCCAGCAGTAGGGACACCAATCAGCCCCAGCATTTT.